The source of this T cell receptor (beta chain) is a study of blood T cells in healthy people across ages. Overall study results and limits: Conclusively comparing naive with antigen-experienced cells was impossible with unsorted PBMCs.

This clonotype was recorded a few times. Its antigen is undetermined. Germline V gives CDR1 DFQATT, CDR2 SNEGSKA (reference sequence). The V and J ends lost 0 bases and 4 bases respectively, with 15 bases between them. The CDR3 spans 15 residues. A J-beta primer mix and a sample-barcoded 5' primer were used in a second PCR of roughly 6 to 11 cycles. MiXCR, run by TCRdb on the 5' RACE reads, gives a single entry per CDR3 protein. The sample lists hundreds of thousands of distinct CDR3 sequences, about a fifth occurring once. This TCR derives from a man aged 65-85 years in good health. This chain uses TRBV20-1 with TRBJ1-2; no reliable D call. The sequenced sample consisted of blood. The CDR3 coding sequence is TGCAGTGCTAGAGATTCGGGGAGGTACCGCTATGGCTACACCTTC. It translates to CSARDSGRYRYGYTF.